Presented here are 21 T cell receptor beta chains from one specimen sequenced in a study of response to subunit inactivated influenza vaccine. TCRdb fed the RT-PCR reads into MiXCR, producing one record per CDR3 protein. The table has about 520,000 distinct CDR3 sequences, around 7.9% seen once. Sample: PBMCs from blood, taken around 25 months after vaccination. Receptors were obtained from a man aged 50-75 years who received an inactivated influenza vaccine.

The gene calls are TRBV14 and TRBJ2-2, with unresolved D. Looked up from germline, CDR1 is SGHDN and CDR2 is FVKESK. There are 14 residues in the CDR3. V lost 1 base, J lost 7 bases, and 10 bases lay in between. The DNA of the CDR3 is TGTGCCAGCAGCCAAGCCCTCGTTTTCGGGGAGCTGTTTTTT. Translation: CASSQALVFGELFF.

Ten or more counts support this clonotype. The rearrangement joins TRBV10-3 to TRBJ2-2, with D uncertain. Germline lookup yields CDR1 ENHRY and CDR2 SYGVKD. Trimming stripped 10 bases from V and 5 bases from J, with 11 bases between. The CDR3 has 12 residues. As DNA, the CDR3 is TGTGCCACTAACCTGGGTACCGGGGAGCTGTTTTTT. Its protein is CATNLGTGELFF.

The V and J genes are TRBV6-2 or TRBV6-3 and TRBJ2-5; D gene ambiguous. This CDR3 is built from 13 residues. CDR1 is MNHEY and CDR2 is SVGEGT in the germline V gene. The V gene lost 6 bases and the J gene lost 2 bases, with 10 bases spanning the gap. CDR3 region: CASRPLIQETQYF. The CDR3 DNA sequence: TGTGCCAGCAGACCGCTTATACAAGAGACCCAGTACTTC.

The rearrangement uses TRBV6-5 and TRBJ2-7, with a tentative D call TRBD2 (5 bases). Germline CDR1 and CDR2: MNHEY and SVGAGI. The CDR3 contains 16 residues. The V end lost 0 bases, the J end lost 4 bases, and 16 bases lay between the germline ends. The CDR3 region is CASSYSRVGLAYEQYF. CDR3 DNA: TGTGCCAGCAGTTACTCGAGGGTGGGTCTGGCGTACGAGCAGTACTTC.

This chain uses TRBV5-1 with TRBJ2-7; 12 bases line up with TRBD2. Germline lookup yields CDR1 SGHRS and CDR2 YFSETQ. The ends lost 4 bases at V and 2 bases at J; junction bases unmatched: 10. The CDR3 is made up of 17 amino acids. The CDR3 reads CASSPTPGLAGTYEQYF. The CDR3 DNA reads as TGCGCCAGCAGCCCCACCCCCGGACTAGCGGGAACCTACGAGCAGTACTTC.

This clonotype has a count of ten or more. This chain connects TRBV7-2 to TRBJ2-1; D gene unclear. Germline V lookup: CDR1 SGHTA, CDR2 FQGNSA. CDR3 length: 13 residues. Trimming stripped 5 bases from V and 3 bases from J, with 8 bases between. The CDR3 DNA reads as TGTGCCAGCAGCGTAGGGTACTACAATGAGCAGTTCTTC. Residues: CASSVGYYNEQFF.

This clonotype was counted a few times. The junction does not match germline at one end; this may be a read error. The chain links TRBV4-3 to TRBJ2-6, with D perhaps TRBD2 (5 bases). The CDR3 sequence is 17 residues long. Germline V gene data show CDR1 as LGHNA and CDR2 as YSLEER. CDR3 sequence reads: CAGSHALGDTGANVLTF. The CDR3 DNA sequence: TGCGCCGGCAGCCACGCCCTCGGGGATACTGGGGCCAACGTCCTGACTTTC.

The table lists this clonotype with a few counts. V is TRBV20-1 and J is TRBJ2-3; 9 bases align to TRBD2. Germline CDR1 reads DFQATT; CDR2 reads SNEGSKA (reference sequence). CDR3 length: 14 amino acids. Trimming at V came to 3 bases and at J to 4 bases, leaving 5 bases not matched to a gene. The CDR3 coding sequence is TGCAGTGCTAGTCCCAGCGGGAGGTCAGATACGCAGTATTTT. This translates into CSASPSGRSDTQYF.

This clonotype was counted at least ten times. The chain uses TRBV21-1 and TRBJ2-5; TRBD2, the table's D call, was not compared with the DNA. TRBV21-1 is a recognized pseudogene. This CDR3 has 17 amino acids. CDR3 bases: TGTGCCAGCAGCACTTCGCCCAACGCGGAGGGACAAGAGACCCAGTACTTC. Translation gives CASSTSPNAEGQETQYF.

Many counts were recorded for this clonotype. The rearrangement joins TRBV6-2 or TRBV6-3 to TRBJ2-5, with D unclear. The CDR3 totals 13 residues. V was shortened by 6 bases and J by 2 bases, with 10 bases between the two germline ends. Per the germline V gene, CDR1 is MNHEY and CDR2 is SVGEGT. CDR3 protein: CASRPLGQETQYF. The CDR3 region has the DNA TGTGCCAGCAGGCCACTCGGACAAGAGACCCAGTACTTC.

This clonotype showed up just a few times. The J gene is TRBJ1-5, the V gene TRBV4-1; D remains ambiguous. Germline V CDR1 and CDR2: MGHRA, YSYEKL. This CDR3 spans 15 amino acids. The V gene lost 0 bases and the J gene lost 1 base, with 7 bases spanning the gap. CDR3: CASSQESRSNQPQHF. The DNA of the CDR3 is TGCGCCAGCAGCCAAGAGTCCCGGAGCAATCAGCCCCAGCATTTT.

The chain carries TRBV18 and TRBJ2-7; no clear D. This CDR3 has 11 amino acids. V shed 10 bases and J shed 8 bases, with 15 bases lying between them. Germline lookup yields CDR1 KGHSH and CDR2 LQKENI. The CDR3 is CAKRRLSQQYF. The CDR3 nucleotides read TGTGCCAAGCGACGGCTTAGCCAGCAGTACTTC.

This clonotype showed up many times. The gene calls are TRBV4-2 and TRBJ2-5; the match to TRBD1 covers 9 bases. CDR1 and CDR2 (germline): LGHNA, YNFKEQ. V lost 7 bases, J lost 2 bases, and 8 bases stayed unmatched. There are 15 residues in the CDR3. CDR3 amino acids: CASTAGDRDQETQYF. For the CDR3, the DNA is TGTGCCAGCACCGCGGGGGACAGGGATCAAGAGACCCAGTACTTC.

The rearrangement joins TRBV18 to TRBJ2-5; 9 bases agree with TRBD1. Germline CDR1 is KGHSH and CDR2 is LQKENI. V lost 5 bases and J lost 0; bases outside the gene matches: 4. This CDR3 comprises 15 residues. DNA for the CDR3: TGTGCCAGCTCAACCGGGACAGGGTACCAAGAGACCCAGTACTTC. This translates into CASSTGTGYQETQYF.

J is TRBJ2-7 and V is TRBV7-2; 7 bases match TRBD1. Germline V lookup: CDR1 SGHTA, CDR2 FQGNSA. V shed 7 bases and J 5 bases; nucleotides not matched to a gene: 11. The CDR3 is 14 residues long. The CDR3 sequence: CASKVGTDNDEQYF. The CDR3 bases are TGTGCCAGCAAAGTTGGGACAGATAACGACGAGCAGTACTTC.

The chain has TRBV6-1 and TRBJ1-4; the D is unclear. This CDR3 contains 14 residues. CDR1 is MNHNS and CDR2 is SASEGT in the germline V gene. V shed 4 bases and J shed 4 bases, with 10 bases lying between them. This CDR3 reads CASSVFGNNEKLFF. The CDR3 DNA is TGTGCCAGCAGTGTATTCGGAAATAATGAAAAACTGTTTTTT.

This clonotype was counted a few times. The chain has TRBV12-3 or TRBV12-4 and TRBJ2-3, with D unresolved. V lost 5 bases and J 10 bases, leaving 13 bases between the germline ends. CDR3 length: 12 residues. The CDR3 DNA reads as TGTGCCAGCAGTCCCACTATACCGGCGCAGTATTTT. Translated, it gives CASSPTIPAQYF.

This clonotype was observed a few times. CDR3 amino acids: CASSPFIDAYEQYF. Here the CDR3 DNA reads TGCGCCAGCAGCCCTTTCATTGATGCCTACGAGCAGTACTTC. This rearrangement joins TRBV5-1 to TRBJ2-7, with D hard to call. The CDR3 totals 14 residues. Germline loops: CDR1 SGHRS, CDR2 YFSETQ. V lost 4 bases and J 2 bases, leaving 13 bases between the germline ends.

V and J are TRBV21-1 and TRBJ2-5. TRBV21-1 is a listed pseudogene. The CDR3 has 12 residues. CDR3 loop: CASSKSGETQYF. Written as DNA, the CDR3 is TGTGCCAGCAGCAAGAGTGGGGAGACCCAGTACTTC.

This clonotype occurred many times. The CDR3 coding sequence is TGCAGTGCGACCGCACCTCGGGATAGCTACGAGCAGTACTTC. This gives the protein CSATAPRDSYEQYF. This chain uses TRBV20-1 with TRBJ2-7; a weak D match, TRBD2 (5 bases). This CDR3 region has 14 residues. Trimming stripped 6 bases from V and 3 bases from J, with 18 bases between. The germline V gene encodes CDR1 DFQATT and CDR2 SNEGSKA (reference sequence).

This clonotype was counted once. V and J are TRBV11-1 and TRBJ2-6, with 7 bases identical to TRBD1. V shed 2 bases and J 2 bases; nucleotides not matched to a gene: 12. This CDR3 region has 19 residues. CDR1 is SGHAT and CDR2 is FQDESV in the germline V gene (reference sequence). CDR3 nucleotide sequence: TGTGCCAGCAGCTTAAGGTGGACAGGCCCAAAGCCTGGGGCCAACGTCCTGACTTTC. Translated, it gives CASSLRWTGPKPGANVLTF.